The text below deals with one T cell receptor beta chain. Its antigen specificity is not known. Base qualities are missing; no much larger clone stands one base away. This entry comes from a study of cytomegalovirus exposure and HLA in healthy donors (dated by TCRdb to about 2017). Describing the broader study: The roughly 700 repertoires of the first cohort and the roughly 120 validation repertoires were produced on the same platform, according to a later analysis. The study aimed to test whether signatures of past pathogen exposure could be identified by cataloging public T cell receptors. A separate validation cohort of over a hundred different subjects was used in addition to the roughly 720-subject first cohort. To predict cytomegalovirus infection status, the study combined high-throughput TCR immunosequencing, statistical association of individual TCRs with disease status, and machine learning.

The trim is 7 bases for V and 1 base for J, with a gap of 14 bases between the germline ends. The CDR3 measures 14 amino acids from cysteine to phenylalanine. Only the CDR3 region is kept as DNA, spanning 42 bases read in frame from base 1. The germline V gene encodes CDR1 MNHEY and CDR2 SMNVEV (reference sequence). The library was made by the immunoSEQ multiplex PCR assay. Processing in the source paper ran as follows. A statistical classification framework was built for diagnosing cytomegalovirus status from the catalog of TCR beta chain sequences. This is the immuneACCESS table as TCRdb keeps it, with only in-frame sequences that have V and J called. A part of the clones is gone; compared with another copy, unresolved V genes explain less than half, and the rest is unexplained. V, J and clone size are those of that table, while D and trimming were read from the DNA. The sample records approximately 150,000 clones, approximately 91% of which are singletons. The ten most abundant clones make up around 3.4% of the sample.

The investigation overall reported the following: A later analysis lacked HLA typing for the validation cohort, so it scored co-occurrence in that cohort across all 110 or so repertoires. The study listed 170 or so TCR beta chains as associated with cytomegalovirus. The authors suggested that the approach could potentially be generalized to other disease states and immunological phenotypes. Subsequent analysis determined that TCRs grouped into clusters in the first cohort also showed a tendency toward co-occurrence across the 130 or so validation repertoires, and approximately 94% of cluster scores exceeded 0. The classifier was reported to diagnose cytomegalovirus status with high specificity and sensitivity in both the original cohort and the validation cohort. In vitro tests confirmed that a few of the cytomegalovirus-associated TCR beta chains recognize cytomegalovirus antigens. Across donors, most TCR sequences were observed very rarely, whereas some public TCRs were present in many individuals.

The donors belonged to the validation cohort of about 120 subjects, which was separate from the 666-subject first cohort. The source is a woman younger than 30 in good health and CMV-seropositive. The sample comprised PBMCs. The chain uses TRBV27 and TRBJ2-7; possibly the D gene is TRBD2, per 6 matching bases. The CDR3 has the sequence CASNLKGGSYEQYF. The DNA reads as follows: TGTGCCAGCAACCTTAAGGGAGGTTCCTACGAGCAGTACTTC.